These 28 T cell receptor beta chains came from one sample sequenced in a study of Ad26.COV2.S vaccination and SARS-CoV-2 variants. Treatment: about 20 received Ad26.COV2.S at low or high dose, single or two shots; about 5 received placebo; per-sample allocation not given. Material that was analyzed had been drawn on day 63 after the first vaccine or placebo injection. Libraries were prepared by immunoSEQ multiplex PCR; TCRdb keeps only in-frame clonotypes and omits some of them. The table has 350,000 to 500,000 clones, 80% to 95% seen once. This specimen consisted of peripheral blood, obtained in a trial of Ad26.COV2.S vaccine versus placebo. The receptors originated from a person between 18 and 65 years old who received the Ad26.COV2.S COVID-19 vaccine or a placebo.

The CDR3 coding sequence is TGTGCCAGCAGCTTAGGAGGGGGGGATCCTTACGAGCAGTACTTC. It specifies CASSLGGGDPYEQYF. The chain combines TRBV13 with TRBJ2-7, with D maybe TRBD2 (7 bases). CDR1 and CDR2 (germline): PRHDT, FYEKMQ (reference sequence). The CDR3 is 15 amino acids. V shed 0 bases and J shed 4 bases, with 13 bases lying between them.

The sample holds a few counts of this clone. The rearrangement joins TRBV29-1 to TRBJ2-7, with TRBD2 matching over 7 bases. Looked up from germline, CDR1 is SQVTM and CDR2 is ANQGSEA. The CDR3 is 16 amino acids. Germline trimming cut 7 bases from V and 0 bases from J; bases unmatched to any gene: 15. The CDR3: CSARGTTGSHSYEQYF. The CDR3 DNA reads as TGCAGCGCGAGAGGGACTACCGGCTCCCACTCCTACGAGCAGTACTTC.

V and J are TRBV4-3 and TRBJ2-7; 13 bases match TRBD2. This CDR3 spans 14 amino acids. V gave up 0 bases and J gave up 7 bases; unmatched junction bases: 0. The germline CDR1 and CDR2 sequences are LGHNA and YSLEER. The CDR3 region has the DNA TGCGCCAGCAGCCAAGAGACTAGCGGGAGGGAGCAGTACTTC. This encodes CASSQETSGREQYF.

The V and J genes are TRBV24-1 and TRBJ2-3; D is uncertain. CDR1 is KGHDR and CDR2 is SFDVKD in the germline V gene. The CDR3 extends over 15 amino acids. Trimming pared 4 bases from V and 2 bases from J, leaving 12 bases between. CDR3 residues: CATSESRDFTDTQYF. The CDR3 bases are TGTGCCACCAGTGAGTCTAGAGATTTCACAGATACGCAGTATTTT.

This chain's CDR3 is CASSYMRETDTQYF. CDR3 nucleotide sequence: TGTGCCAGCAGTTATATGCGGGAAACAGATACGCAGTATTTT. The chain recombines TRBV6-2 or TRBV6-3 with TRBJ2-3; maybe TRBD2 (6 bases). V dropped 3 bases and J dropped 3 bases, with 10 bases sitting between them. This CDR3 contains 14 residues. Germline V gene sequence: CDR1 MNHEY, CDR2 SVGEGT.

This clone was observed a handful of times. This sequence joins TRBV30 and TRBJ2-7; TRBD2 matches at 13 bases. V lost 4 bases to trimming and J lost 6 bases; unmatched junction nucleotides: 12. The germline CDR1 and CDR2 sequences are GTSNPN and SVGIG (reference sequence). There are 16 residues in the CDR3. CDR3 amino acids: CAWKDGGTSGTSEQYF. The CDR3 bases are TGTGCCTGGAAGGACGGCGGGACTAGCGGGACAAGCGAGCAGTACTTC.

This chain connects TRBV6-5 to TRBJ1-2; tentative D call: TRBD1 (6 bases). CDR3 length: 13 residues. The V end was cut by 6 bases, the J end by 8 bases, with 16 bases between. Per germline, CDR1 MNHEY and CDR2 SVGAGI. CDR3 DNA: TGTGCCAGCAGACCGGACAGTGTACGCGGCTACACCTTC. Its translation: CASRPDSVRGYTF.

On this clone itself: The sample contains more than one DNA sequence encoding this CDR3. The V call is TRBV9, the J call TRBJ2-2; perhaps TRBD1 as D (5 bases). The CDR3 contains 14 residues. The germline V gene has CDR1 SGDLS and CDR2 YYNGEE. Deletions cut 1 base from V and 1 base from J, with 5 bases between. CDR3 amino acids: CASSVTGNTGELFF. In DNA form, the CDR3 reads TGTGCCAGCAGCGTAACAGGGAACACCGGGGAGCTGTTTTTT.

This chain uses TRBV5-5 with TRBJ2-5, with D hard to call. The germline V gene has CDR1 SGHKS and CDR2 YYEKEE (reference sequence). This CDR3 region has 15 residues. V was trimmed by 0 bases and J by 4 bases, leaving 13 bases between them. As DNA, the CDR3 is TGTGCCAGCAGCTTGGGGCTTGGGCGGTCAGAGACCCAGTACTTC. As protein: CASSLGLGRSETQYF.

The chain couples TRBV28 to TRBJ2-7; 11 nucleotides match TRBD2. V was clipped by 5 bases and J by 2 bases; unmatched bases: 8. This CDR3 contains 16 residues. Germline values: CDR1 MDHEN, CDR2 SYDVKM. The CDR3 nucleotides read TGTGCCAGCAGTCCTCGCCTAGCGGGAGGTCCCTACGAGCAGTACTTC. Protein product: CASSPRLAGGPYEQYF.

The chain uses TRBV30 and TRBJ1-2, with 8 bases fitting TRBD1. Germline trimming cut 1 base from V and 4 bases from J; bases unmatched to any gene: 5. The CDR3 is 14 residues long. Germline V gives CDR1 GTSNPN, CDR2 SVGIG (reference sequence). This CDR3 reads CAWSAPGQAYGYTF. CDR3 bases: TGTGCCTGGAGTGCCCCGGGACAGGCCTATGGCTACACCTTC.

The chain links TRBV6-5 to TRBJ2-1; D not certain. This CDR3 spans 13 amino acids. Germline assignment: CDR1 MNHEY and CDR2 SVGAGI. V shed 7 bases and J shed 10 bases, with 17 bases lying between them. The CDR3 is CASNSTGSREQFF. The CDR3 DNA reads TGTGCCAGCAATTCTACCGGCAGCCGGGAGCAGTTCTTC.

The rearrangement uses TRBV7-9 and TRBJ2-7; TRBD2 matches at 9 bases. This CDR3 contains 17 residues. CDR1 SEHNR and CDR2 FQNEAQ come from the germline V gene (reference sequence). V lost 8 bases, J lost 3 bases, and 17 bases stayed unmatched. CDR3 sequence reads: CASLSFWREGGFYEQYF. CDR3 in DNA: TGTGCCAGCCTCAGCTTCTGGCGGGAGGGCGGATTCTACGAGCAGTACTTC. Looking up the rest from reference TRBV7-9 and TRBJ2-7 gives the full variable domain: DTGVSQNPRHKITKRGQNVTFRCDPISEHNRLYWYRQTLGQGPEFLTYFQNEAQLEKSRLLSDRFSAERPKGSFSTLEIQRTEQGDSAMYLCASLSFWREGGFYEQYFGPGTRLTVT.

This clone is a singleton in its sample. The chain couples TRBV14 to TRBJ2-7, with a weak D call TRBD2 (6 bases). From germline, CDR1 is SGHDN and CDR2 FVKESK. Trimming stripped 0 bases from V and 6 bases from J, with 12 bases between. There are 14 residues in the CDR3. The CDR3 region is CASSQELALGEQYF. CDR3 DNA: TGTGCCAGCAGCCAAGAACTAGCACTCGGCGAGCAGTACTTC.

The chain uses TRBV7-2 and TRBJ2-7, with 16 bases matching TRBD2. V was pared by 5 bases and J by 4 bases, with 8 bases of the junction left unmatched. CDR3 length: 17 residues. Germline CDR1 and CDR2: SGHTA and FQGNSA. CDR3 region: CASSPGLAGGRGYEQYF. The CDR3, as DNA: TGTGCCAGCAGCCCGGGACTAGCGGGAGGGCGGGGTTACGAGCAGTACTTC. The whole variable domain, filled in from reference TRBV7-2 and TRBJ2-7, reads GAGVSQSPSNKVTEKGKDVELRCDPISGHTALYWYRQSLGQGLEFLIYFQGNSAPDKSGLPSDRFSAERTGGSVSTLTIQRTQQEDSAVYLCASSPGLAGGRGYEQYFGPGTRLTVT.

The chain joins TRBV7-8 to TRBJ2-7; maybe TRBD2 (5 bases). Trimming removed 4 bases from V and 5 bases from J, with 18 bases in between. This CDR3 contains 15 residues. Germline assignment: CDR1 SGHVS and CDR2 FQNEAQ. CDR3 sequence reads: CASSSQSLPGNEQYF. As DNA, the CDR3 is TGTGCCAGCAGCTCACAGTCCCTCCCGGGGAACGAGCAGTACTTC.

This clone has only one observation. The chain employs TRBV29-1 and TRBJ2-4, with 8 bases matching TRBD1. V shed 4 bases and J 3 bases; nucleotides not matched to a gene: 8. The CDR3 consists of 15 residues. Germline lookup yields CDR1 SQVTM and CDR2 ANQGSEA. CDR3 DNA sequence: TGCAGCGTTGTTGCGACAGGGGTTGGCAAAAACATTCAGTACTTC. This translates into CSVVATGVGKNIQYF.

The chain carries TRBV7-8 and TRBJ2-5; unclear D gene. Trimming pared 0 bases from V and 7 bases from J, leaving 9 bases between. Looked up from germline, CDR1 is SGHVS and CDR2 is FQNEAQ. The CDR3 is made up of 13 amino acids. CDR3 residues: CASSLARDGTQYF. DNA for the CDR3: TGTGCCAGCAGCTTAGCGCGCGACGGGACCCAGTACTTC.

In nucleotides, the CDR3 is TGCGCCAGCAGCATCGGCCTAGCGACTAGCACAGATACGCAGTATTTT. It is translated as CASSIGLATSTDTQYF. This chain connects TRBV5-1 to TRBJ2-3, with a tentative D call TRBD2 (6 bases). The CDR3 spans 16 residues. Trimming shortened V by 4 bases and J by 0 bases, and 15 bases separated the two germline ends. Looked up from germline, CDR1 is SGHRS and CDR2 is YFSETQ.

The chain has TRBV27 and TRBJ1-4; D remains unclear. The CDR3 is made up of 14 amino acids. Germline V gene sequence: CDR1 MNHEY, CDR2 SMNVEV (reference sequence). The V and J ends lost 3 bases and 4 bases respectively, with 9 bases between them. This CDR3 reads CASSLAGINEKLFF. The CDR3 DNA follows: TGTGCCAGCAGTTTGGCAGGAATTAATGAAAAACTGTTTTTT.

The CDR3 sequence is CASSSAFWTGNYGYTF. The CDR3 DNA reads as TGTGCCAGCAGCTCAGCCTTTTGGACGGGAAACTATGGCTACACCTTC. The genes are TRBV11-2 and TRBJ1-2; D call uncertain. CDR3 size: 16 residues. CDR1 is SGHAT and CDR2 is FQNNGV in the germline V gene. The germline V and J ends were trimmed by 4 bases and 2 bases, with 17 bases remaining between them.

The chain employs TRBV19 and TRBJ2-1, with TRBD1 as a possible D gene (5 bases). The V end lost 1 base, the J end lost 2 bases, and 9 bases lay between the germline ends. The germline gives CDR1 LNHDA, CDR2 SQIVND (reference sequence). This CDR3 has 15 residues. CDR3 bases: TGTGCCAGTAGTATAGCGCAGGGAACCTACAATGAGCAGTTCTTC. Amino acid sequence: CASSIAQGTYNEQFF.

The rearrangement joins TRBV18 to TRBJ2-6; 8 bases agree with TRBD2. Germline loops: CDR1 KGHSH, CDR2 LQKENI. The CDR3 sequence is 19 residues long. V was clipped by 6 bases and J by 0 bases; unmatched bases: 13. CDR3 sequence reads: CASSPLPGREFSGANVLTF. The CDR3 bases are TGTGCCAGCTCCCCCTTGCCCGGGAGGGAGTTCTCTGGGGCCAACGTCCTGACTTTC. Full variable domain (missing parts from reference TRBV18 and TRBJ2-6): NAGVMQNPRHLVRRRGQEARLRCSPMKGHSHVYWYRQLPEEGLKFMVYLQKENIIDESGMPKERFSAEFPKEGPSILRIQQVVRGDSAAYFCASSPLPGREFSGANVLTFGAGSRLTVL.

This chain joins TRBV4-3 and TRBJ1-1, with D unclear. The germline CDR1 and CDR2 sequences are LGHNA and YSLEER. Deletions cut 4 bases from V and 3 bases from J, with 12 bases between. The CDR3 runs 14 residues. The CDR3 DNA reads TGCGCCAGCAGCCTATATATTGTGGACACTGAAGCTTTCTTT. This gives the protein CASSLYIVDTEAFF.

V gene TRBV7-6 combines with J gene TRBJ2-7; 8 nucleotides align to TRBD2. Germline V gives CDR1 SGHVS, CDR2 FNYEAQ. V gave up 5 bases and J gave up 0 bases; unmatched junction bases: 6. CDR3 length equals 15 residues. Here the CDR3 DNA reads TGTGCCAGCAGCCCCCGAGCGGGAGCCTCCTACGAGCAGTACTTC. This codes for CASSPRAGASYEQYF.

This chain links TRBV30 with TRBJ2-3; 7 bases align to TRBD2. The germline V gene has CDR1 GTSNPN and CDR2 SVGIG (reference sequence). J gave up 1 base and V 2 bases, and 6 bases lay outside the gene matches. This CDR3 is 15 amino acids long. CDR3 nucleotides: TGTGCCTGGAGTCCGGGAAGCGGGGGCACAGATACGCAGTATTTT. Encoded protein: CAWSPGSGGTDTQYF.

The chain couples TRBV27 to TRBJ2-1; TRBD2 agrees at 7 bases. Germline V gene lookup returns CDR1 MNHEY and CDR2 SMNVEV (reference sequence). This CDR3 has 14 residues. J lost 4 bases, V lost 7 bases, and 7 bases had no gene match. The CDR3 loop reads CASTWGGSYNEQFF. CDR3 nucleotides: TGTGCCAGCACCTGGGGCGGGAGTTACAATGAGCAGTTCTTC.

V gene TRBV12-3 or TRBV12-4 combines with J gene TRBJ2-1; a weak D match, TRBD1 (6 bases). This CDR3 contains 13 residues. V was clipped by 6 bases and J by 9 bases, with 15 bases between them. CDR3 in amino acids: CASSRNREAEQFF. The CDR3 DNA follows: TGTGCCAGCAGCCGGAACAGGGAAGCTGAGCAGTTCTTC.